The clone carrying this T cell receptor beta chain was seen only a few times. Its antigen remains unidentified. This record belongs to a study of cytomegalovirus exposure and HLA in healthy donors. Study-level points and caveats: A highly shared variant cluster was judged a likely technical artifact. The CMV antigen specificity of a few CMV-associated chains was confirmed through in vitro analysis. Analysis was carried out at a later point, and it linked a missense DCLRE1C variant to TCR beta V- and J-gene trimming. Within an earlier analysis, most TCR beta V segments proved productive either about 90% or about 30% of the time.

The V segment lost 0 bases and the J segment 2 bases; nucleotides outside the gene matches: 4. CDR3 size: 15 residues. Germline V CDR1 and CDR2: SGHDT, YYEEEE. PCR primers comprised 60 Vbeta and 13 Jbeta primers. The repertoire was sequenced with immunoSEQ multiplex PCR; TCRdb's copy has only in-frame clones and lacks some. The data show approximately 97,000 clones, with 70% to 75% seen just once and around 3.5% held by the top ten. Sequenced input: PBMCs. This rearrangement joins TRBV5-6 to TRBJ2-7; 8 nucleotides align to TRBD2. The sequence was collected from a man in his forties in good health and CMV-seronegative. The CDR3: CASSLAGLVAYEQYF. CDR3 DNA sequence: TGTGCCAGCAGCTTGGCGGGACTAGTGGCCTACGAGCAGTACTTC. The variable domain in full, completed from reference TRBV5-6 and TRBJ2-7, reads DAGVTQSPTHLIKTRGQQVTLRCSPKSGHDTVSWYQQALGQGPQFIFQYYEEEERQRGNFPDRFSGHQFPNYSSELNVNALLLGDSALYLCASSLAGLVAYEQYFGPGTRLTVT.